The 3 T cell receptor beta chains in this list originate from one sample, sequenced in a study of blood T cell repertoires in COVID-19. Libraries were prepared by immunoSEQ multiplex PCR; TCRdb keeps only in-frame clonotypes and omits some of them. Among 350,000 to 450,000 clones listed, approximately 86% were seen once. Sequenced material: peripheral blood. The receptor set was obtained from a human donor in a cohort sampled during active COVID-19.

V and J are TRBV5-1 and TRBJ2-7; 16 bases are a match to TRBD2. In germline, CDR1 is SGHRS, CDR2 YFSETQ. This CDR3 spans 18 amino acids. Germline trimming cut 3 bases from V and 3 bases from J; bases unmatched to any gene: 9. The CDR3, as DNA: TGCGCCAGCAGCTGGGGGACTAGCGGGAGGGCCCAAGGCTACGAGCAGTACTTC. The encoded protein is CASSWGTSGRAQGYEQYF.

The V and J genes are TRBV30 and TRBJ1-1, with 8 positions matching TRBD1. The CDR3 has 14 amino acids. The V and J ends lost 0 bases and 1 base, in that order; junction bases with no gene match: 1. Germline CDR1 GTSNPN, CDR2 SVGIG (reference sequence). The CDR3: CAWSVGQGNTEAFF. CDR3 DNA sequence: TGTGCCTGGAGTGTCGGACAGGGGAACACTGAAGCTTTCTTT.

The chain joins TRBV5-1 to TRBJ2-1; 7 nucleotides align to TRBD1. After removal of 3 bases from V and 8 bases from J, the junction contained 5 bases not matched to a gene. Germline loops: CDR1 SGHRS, CDR2 YFSETQ. CDR3 length equals 13 residues. In nucleotides, the CDR3 is TGCGCCAGCAGCTCGACAGGGACGCATGAGCAGTTCTTC. It specifies CASSSTGTHEQFF.